This is a list of T cell receptor beta chains from one sample in a study of regulatory T cells in long-lasting Graves disease. In TCRdb, the multiplex PCR reads were re-called with MiXCR into one record per CDR3 protein. This table has 400,000 to 450,000 distinct CDR3 sequences, 14% to 15% appearing once. This same sample was also taken into another study, of T cells in Graves' hyperthyroidism and ophthalmopathy.

Material: peripheral blood mononuclear cells (PBMCs), obtained at new diagnosis, from a patient treated with antithyroid drugs. The receptor set was obtained from a woman under 40 with Graves disease. Each CDR3 is given with its conserved first and last residue. D genes are given only for firm matches.

length,V,D,J,CDR3
17,TRBV20-1,NA,TRBJ2-1,CSGGRGVRAHYRGEQFF
15,TRBV11-2,TRBD2,TRBJ2-5,CASSLGVTGGETQYF
15,TRBV5-1,NA,TRBJ1-2,CASTGRAASIYGYTF
13,TRBV29-1,TRBD1,TRBJ2-5,CSVPTGGEKTQYF
15,TRBV5-4,NA,TRBJ2-1,CASSYREGPYNEQFF
16,TRBV5-6,TRBD2,TRBJ2-3,CASKWSLAGWTDTQYF
15,TRBV25-1,NA,TRBJ2-5,CASSEEGIRQETQYF
12,TRBV12-3/TRBV12-4,NA,TRBJ1-5,CASSTGNQPQHF
13,TRBV5-1,NA,TRBJ2-3,CASSKGELDTQYF
17,TRBV18,NA,TRBJ2-1,CASSPRLREGWYNEQFF
13,TRBV5-6,TRBD1,TRBJ1-1,CASSSTGLTEAFF
15,TRBV12-3/TRBV12-4,TRBD1,TRBJ2-3,CASSFRTGGVDTQYF
15,TRBV14,NA,TRBJ2-7,CASSPNSVGGYEQYF
14,TRBV7-8,NA,TRBJ1-1,CASSLVLKNTEAFF
15,TRBV7-3,NA,TRBJ2-6,CASSTVNSGANVLTF
15,TRBV7-9,TRBD1,TRBJ2-3,CASSSGTDSTDTQYF
13,TRBV19,TRBD1,TRBJ2-7,CASSWGQGGEQYF
9,TRBV2,NA,TRBJ1-1,CASTAEAFF
17,TRBV5-1,NA,TRBJ2-4,CASSPPPGTAVKNIQYF
15,TRBV18,NA,TRBJ1-1,CASSPVGQTNTEAFF
16,TRBV7-3,NA,TRBJ2-1,CASSLQGSASYNEQFF
14,TRBV30,NA,TRBJ2-7,CAWSTRGFSYEQYF
13,TRBV25-1,NA,TRBJ2-2,CASSERDTGELFF
15,TRBV4-1,NA,TRBJ2-3,CASSLTGTPTDTQYF
15,TRBV5-1,TRBD1,TRBJ2-7,CASSPTGQGLNEQYF
13,TRBV12-3/TRBV12-4,NA,TRBJ2-7,CASSLPGFYEQYF
13,TRBV6-1,NA,TRBJ1-1,CASRPAANTEAFF
13,TRBV5-1,NA,TRBJ1-2,CASSSGVNYGYTF
19,TRBV28,TRBD2,TRBJ2-7,CASSLFKGGLAGAKNEQYF
17,TRBV11-3,TRBD2,TRBJ2-1,CASSGGLAGVSYNEQFF
13,TRBV19,TRBD2,TRBJ2-1,CASKREDYNEQFF
14,TRBV24-1,TRBD2,TRBJ2-3,CATSSAGETDTQYF
15,TRBV12-3/TRBV12-4,NA,TRBJ2-7,CASTLGGRGSYEQYF
14,TRBV6-2/TRBV6-3,NA,TRBJ1-5,CASIGSGDYQPQHF
14,TRBV7-3,NA,TRBJ1-1,CASNLGGGGTETFF
14,TRBV28,NA,TRBJ1-3,CASSWGVWGNTIYF
15,TRBV27,NA,TRBJ2-2,CASSLGGKGTGELFF
16,TRBV3-1,TRBD2,TRBJ2-1,CASSPGLGSPYNEQFF
13,TRBV28,NA,TRBJ1-5,CASSLYGIQPQHF
14,TRBV2,TRBD1,TRBJ1-2,CASSSGTGGYGYTF
11,TRBV20-1,NA,TRBJ2-7,CSARAGREQYF
15,TRBV28,NA,TRBJ1-5,CASSPPPGLDQPQHF
15,TRBV19,NA,TRBJ1-1,CASSIPGGPNTEAFF
18,TRBV9,TRBD2,TRBJ2-6,CASSETLAGYSGANVLTF
14,TRBV9,NA,TRBJ2-7,CASSSRPAAGEQYF
16,TRBV7-8,NA,TRBJ1-5,CASSASNGQINQPQHF
14,TRBV6-2/TRBV6-3,NA,TRBJ2-1,CASKRDQSYNEQFF
12,TRBV24-1,NA,TRBJ2-5,CATSDPTATQYF
11,TRBV18,NA,TRBJ2-7,CASSPNNEQYF
16,TRBV12-3/TRBV12-4,NA,TRBJ1-1,CASSPSNEWGNTEAFF
18,TRBV12-3/TRBV12-4,TRBD2,TRBJ2-1,CASSFGQGLRYSYNEQFF
12,TRBV12-3/TRBV12-4,NA,TRBJ2-7,CATSTSLGEQYF
17,TRBV25-1,TRBD2,TRBJ2-2,CASSAQGLAGARGELFF
14,TRBV20-1,TRBD2,TRBJ2-7,CSARDMTSTYEQYF
13,TRBV3-1,NA,TRBJ2-2,CASSHDNTGELFF
15,TRBV11-2,TRBD1,TRBJ1-2,CASSSRDRGPYGYTF
12,TRBV30,NA,TRBJ1-5,CAWSTGWQPQHF
14,TRBV2,NA,TRBJ2-7,CASSEVPSPGEQYF
15,TRBV27,NA,TRBJ1-1,CASSFTGSKGFLAFF
14,TRBV30,NA,TRBJ1-1,CAWSVTGMNTEAFF